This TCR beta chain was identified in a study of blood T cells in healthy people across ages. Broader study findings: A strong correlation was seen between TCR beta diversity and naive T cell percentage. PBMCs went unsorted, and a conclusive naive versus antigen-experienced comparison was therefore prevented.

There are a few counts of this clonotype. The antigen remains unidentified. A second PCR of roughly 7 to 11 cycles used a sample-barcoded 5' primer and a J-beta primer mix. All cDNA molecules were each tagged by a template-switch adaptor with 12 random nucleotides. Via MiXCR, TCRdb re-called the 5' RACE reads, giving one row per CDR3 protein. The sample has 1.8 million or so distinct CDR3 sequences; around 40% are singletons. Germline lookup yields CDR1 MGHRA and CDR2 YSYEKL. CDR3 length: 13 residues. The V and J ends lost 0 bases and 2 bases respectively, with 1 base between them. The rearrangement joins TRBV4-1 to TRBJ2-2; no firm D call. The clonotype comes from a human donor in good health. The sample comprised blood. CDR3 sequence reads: CASSQDNTGELFF. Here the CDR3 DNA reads TGCGCCAGCAGCCAAGATAACACCGGGGAGCTGTTTTTT.